Following are 29 T cell receptor beta chains from one sample sequenced in a study of T cell clonality in common variable immunodeficiency. The method was immunoSEQ multiplex PCR; TCRdb's version includes in-frame clones alone and lacks a portion of them. The profile covers more than 35,000 clones, none occurring a single time. Their target antigens are unknown. Study-wide points: Fewer deletions and N-nucleotide insertions were reportedly seen in common variable immunodeficiency TCR beta sequences.

Sequencing used peripheral blood mononuclear cells. The receptors were sampled from a human donor with common variable immunodeficiency.

In regard to this clone: The missing CDR3 end, 3 residues past where the read stops, is filled in from the germline J gene. V is TRBV5-1 and J is TRBJ2-3; TRBD2 is a possible D gene (7 bases). The CDR3 loop spans 14 amino acids. With 4 bases removed from V and 4 bases from J, the gap between germline ends came to 13 bases. CDR1 and CDR2 (germline): SGHRS, YFSETQ. Here the CDR3 reads CASSEGGLSDTQYF. The CDR3 bases that were read are TGCGCCAGCAGCGAGGGGGGGTTGTCAGATACG.

A few counts support this clone. With the read ending 3 residues before the CDR3 end, the germline J gene is used to fill in that end. This chain joins TRBV18 and TRBJ1-2; 7 bases are a match to TRBD1. CDR1 and CDR2 from the germline V gene are KGHSH and LQKENI. This CDR3 is 14 amino acids long. The CDR3 bases that were read are TGTGCCAGCTCACCCAAACTAACAGGGGACGGC. It translates to CASSPKLTGDG. Given in full, the CDR3 is CASSPKLTGDGYTF.

This clone was counted many times. Read data end 3 residues before the CDR3 end; the end is taken from the germline J gene. The V gene is TRBV18, the J gene TRBJ2-5; TRBD2 agrees at 7 bases. This CDR3 has 13 residues. With 3 bases clipped from V and 4 bases from J, the junction kept 2 bases outside the gene matches. Looked up from germline, CDR1 is KGHSH and CDR2 is LQKENI. The DNA read from the CDR3 is TGTGCCAGCTCACCCGGACTAGGAGAGACC. It is translated as CASSPGLGET. The CDR3, in full, reads CASSPGLGETQYF.

This clone was counted at least ten times. The sequence runs out 3 residues before the end of the CDR3; the remainder is reconstructed from the germline J gene. The J gene is TRBJ2-2, the V gene TRBV20-1, with D unresolved. Germline V gene lookup returns CDR1 DFQATT and CDR2 SNEGSKA (reference sequence). There are 15 residues in the CDR3. The V and J ends lost 3 bases and 0 bases respectively, with 11 bases between them. The CDR3 here is CSASLFAANTGELFF. The CDR3 bases that were read are TGCAGTGCTAGTCTCTTTGCGGCGAACACCGGGGAG.

This clone was counted between two and nine times. The CDR3 end lies 3 residues beyond the end of the read and is filled in from the germline J gene. J is TRBJ1-2 and V is TRBV7-2, with 10 bases lining up with TRBD1. Trimming took 0 bases from V and 4 from J; bases not matched to a gene: 5. CDR1 is SGHTA, CDR2 FQGNSA, per germline. The CDR3 loop spans 16 amino acids. CDR3 residues: CASSLAKTGGAYGYTF. CDR3 DNA (partial): TGTGCCAGCAGCTTAGCAAAGACAGGGGGCGCCTATGGC.

This clone was picked up many times. The missing CDR3 end, 3 residues past where the read stops, is filled in from the germline J gene. The rearrangement links TRBV2 to TRBJ2-1; D remains ambiguous. Germline-derived CDR1 and CDR2 are SNHLY and FYNNEI. Trimming removed 7 bases at V and 0 bases at J, with 10 bases between. The CDR3 length is 14 residues. This chain's CDR3 is CASKAASSYNEQFF. CDR3 DNA (partial): TGTGCCAGCAAGGCGGCTAGCTCCTACAATGAG.

In its sample, this clone was seen many times. The DNA ends 3 residues before the CDR3 does, and the rest of the CDR3 is filled in from the germline J gene. The V call is TRBV19, the J call TRBJ2-2, with D tentatively TRBD1 or TRBD2 (5 bases each). Germline loops: CDR1 LNHDA, CDR2 SQIVND (reference sequence). This CDR3 spans 15 amino acids. Trimming pared 10 bases from V and 3 bases from J, leaving 18 bases between. Incomplete CDR3 DNA: TGTGCCACCGGGAAGACAGCACTATACACCGGGGAG. The encoded protein is CATGKTALYTGE. The entire CDR3 protein reads CATGKTALYTGELFF. The full variable domain, rest sourced from reference TRBV19 and TRBJ2-2, is DGGITQSPKYLFRKEGQNVTLSCEQNLNHDAMYWYRQDPGQGLRLIYYSQIVNDFQKGDIAEGYSVSREKKESFPLTVTSAQKNPTAFYLCATGKTALYTGELFFGEGSRLTVL.

In this sample, this clone turned up many times. The missing CDR3 end, 3 residues past where the read stops, is filled in from the germline J gene. The rearrangement uses TRBV23-1 and TRBJ1-6; perhaps TRBD1 as D (5 bases). TRBV23-1 is placed among ORFs of uncertain function. The CDR3 sequence is 13 residues long. V lost 3 bases to trimming and J lost 8 bases, with 8 bases between them. The CDR3 bases that were read are TGCGCCAGCAGTCACTGGGGGGATTCACCC. Translated: CASSHWGDSP. The full CDR3 is CASSHWGDSPLHF.

A word on this clone: The read stops 3 residues short of the end of the CDR3; the missing end is completed from the germline J gene. The chain is built from TRBV30 and TRBJ1-6, with TRBD1 as a possible D gene (6 bases). CDR3 length equals 19 residues. V lost 4 bases and J lost 1, with 23 bases in between. Germline CDR1 GTSNPN, CDR2 SVGIG (reference sequence). The CDR3 DNA, read in part, is TGTGCCTGGATAAGGGGGAACTGGGGGTTACGTTCCTATAATTCACCC. Amino acids: CAWIRGNWGLRSYNSP. The whole CDR3 sequence is CAWIRGNWGLRSYNSPLHF.

This clone was seen a few times. The read halts 3 residues ahead of the CDR3 end, with the missing end drawn from the germline J gene. The chain combines TRBV2 with TRBJ1-2, with 7 bases lining up with TRBD1. Germline V CDR1 and CDR2: SNHLY, FYNNEI. V dropped 10 bases and J dropped 7; count of bases not matched to a gene: 15. CDR3 size: 14 residues. The CDR3 reads CATQGRGRRGGYTF. CDR3 DNA (partial): TGTGCCACCCAAGGGAGGGGGCGACGCGGTGGC.

The table lists this clone with many counts. The CDR3 end lies 3 residues beyond the end of the read and is filled in from the germline J gene. This chain uses TRBV19 with TRBJ1-1, with D unresolved. Trimming removed 2 bases at V and 0 bases at J, with 4 bases between. The CDR3 is made up of 13 amino acids. Germline CDR1 LNHDA, CDR2 SQIVND (reference sequence). CDR3 protein: CASSIQVNTEAFF. The CDR3 bases that were read are TGTGCCAGTAGTATACAGGTGAACACTGAA. The variable domain in full, with the rest retrieved from reference TRBV19 and TRBJ1-1, is DGGITQSPKYLFRKEGQNVTLSCEQNLNHDAMYWYRQDPGQGLRLIYYSQIVNDFQKGDIAEGYSVSREKKESFPLTVTSAQKNPTAFYLCASSIQVNTEAFFGQGTRLTVV.

A remark on this clone: The CDR3 end falls 3 residues outside the read, so it is completed with the germline J gene. The chain carries TRBV5-5 and TRBJ2-5, with D tentatively TRBD1 (5 bases). V lost 4 bases and J lost 7, with 17 bases in between. This CDR3 spans 14 amino acids. Per the germline V gene, CDR1 is SGHKS and CDR2 is YYEKEE (reference sequence). The DNA read from the CDR3 is TGTGCCAGCAGCCAGGACACCAGAGCAGTGACC. It encodes CASSQDTRAVT. The CDR3 in full is CASSQDTRAVTQYF.

Concerning this clone: Coverage ceases 3 residues before the CDR3 finishes, and the germline J gene fills in the end. This chain uses TRBV30 with TRBJ2-7; no clear D. V shed 6 bases and J shed 6 bases, with 12 bases lying between them. Germline-derived CDR1 and CDR2 are GTSNPN and SVGIG (reference sequence). CDR3 size: 11 residues. The CDR3 bases that were read are TGTGCCTGTCGTTTAGAGCTCGAG. Translated: CACRLELE. The CDR3 as a whole reads CACRLELEQYF.

This clone was counted between two and nine times. CDR3: CASSHSPGQGAYGYTF. Partial CDR3 DNA: TGTGCCAGCTCACACTCGCCGGGACAGGGGGCTTACGGC. The genes are TRBV18 and TRBJ1-2; TRBD1 agrees at 12 bases. The read falls 3 residues short of the CDR3 end, and the missing part is taken from the germline J gene. The CDR3 loop spans 16 amino acids. Germline CDR1 is KGHSH and CDR2 is LQKENI. The variable domain in full, completed from reference TRBV18 and TRBJ1-2, reads NAGVMQNPRHLVRRRGQEARLRCSPMKGHSHVYWYRQLPEEGLKFMVYLQKENIIDESGMPKERFSAEFPKEGPSILRIQQVVRGDSAAYFCASSHSPGQGAYGYTFGSGTRLTVV.

Points on this clone: The read ends 3 residues early relative to the CDR3; the germline J gene fills the gap. The V gene is TRBV2, the J gene TRBJ1-6, with D unresolved. CDR1 SNHLY and CDR2 FYNNEI come from the germline V gene. CDR3 length: 15 residues. V gave up 3 bases and J gave up 1 base, with 7 bases separating them. Partial CDR3 DNA: TGTGCCAGCAGTGAGTCTGCGTCCTATAATTCACCC. It codes for CASSESASYNSP. The whole CDR3 sequence is CASSESASYNSPLHF.

This clone has at least ten counts. With the read ending 3 residues before the CDR3 end, the germline J gene is used to fill in that end. The V call is TRBV6-2 or TRBV6-3, the J call TRBJ1-1, with D hard to call. V was trimmed by 4 bases and J by 4 bases, leaving 16 bases between them. The germline V gene has CDR1 MNHEY and CDR2 SVGEGT. This CDR3 region has 15 residues. The CDR3 bases that were read are TGTGCCAGCAGTTTCCTGATGGGCTTGGGCACTGAA. Amino acids: CASSFLMGLGTE. The CDR3 in full is CASSFLMGLGTEAFF.

This clone was detected ten times or more. The CDR3 end falls 3 residues outside the read, so it is completed with the germline J gene. The chain recombines TRBV6-7 with TRBJ1-5, with D uncertain. TRBV6-7 belongs to the ORF category, with a function that is uncertain. This CDR3 has 14 residues. V was trimmed by 6 bases and J by 5 bases, leaving 14 bases between them. The sequenced CDR3 bases are TGTGCCAGCAGACTGAGGGCCCCCCATCAGCCC. It is translated as CASRLRAPHQP. In full, the CDR3 is CASRLRAPHQPQHF.

This clone was counted at least ten times. With the read ending 3 residues before the CDR3 end, the germline J gene is used to fill in that end. V gene TRBV29-1 combines with J gene TRBJ2-7, with a weak D call TRBD1 (5 bases). The CDR3 contains 11 residues. Per the germline V gene, CDR1 is SQVTM and CDR2 is ANQGSEA. V lost 7 bases and J 3 bases, leaving 10 bases between the germline ends. The sequenced part of the CDR3 DNA is TGCAGCGCCCAAGACAGCTACGAG. This translates into CSAQDSYE. The full CDR3 is CSAQDSYEQYF.

As regards this clone: The sequence runs out 3 residues before the end of the CDR3; the remainder is reconstructed from the germline J gene. The V call is TRBV18, the J call TRBJ1-5, with D possibly being TRBD1 (6 bases). V lost 8 bases to trimming and J lost 0 bases, with 14 bases between them. The CDR3 has 15 residues. Germline values: CDR1 KGHSH, CDR2 LQKENI. CDR3 DNA, as far as it was read: TGTGCCAGCCACAAGGTGGGGGCTAGCAATCAGCCC. Its protein is CASHKVGASNQP. The CDR3 in its entirety is CASHKVGASNQPQHF.

Points on this clone: The read comes to an end 3 residues before the CDR3 does, leaving the germline J gene to fill in the end. Other DNA sequences of this sample code for an identical CDR3. This sequence joins TRBV16 and TRBJ2-7, with TRBD1 as a possible D gene (6 bases). Trimming took 4 bases from V and 6 from J, leaving 13 bases between them. The germline CDR1 and CDR2 sequences are KGHSY and FQNENV. This CDR3 comprises 13 residues. The covered CDR3 bases are TGTGCCAGCAGCCCGAACAGGGTTGCCGAG. It encodes CASSPNRVAE. The full CDR3 is CASSPNRVAEQYF.

Ten or more counts support this clone. The read comes to an end 3 residues before the CDR3 does, leaving the germline J gene to fill in the end. This chain connects TRBV10-1 to TRBJ2-5, with D possibly TRBD1 on 7 matching bases. Germline CDR1 WNHNN, CDR2 SYGVQD (reference sequence). V was clipped by 4 bases and J by 5 bases, with 11 bases between them. The CDR3 extends over 13 amino acids. The CDR3 bases that were read are TGCGCCAGCAGTGGGGCAGGGGGGGAGACC. It is translated as CASSGAGGET. The whole CDR3 region reads CASSGAGGETQYF.

This clone showed up just a few times. The read falls 3 residues short of the CDR3 end, and the missing part is taken from the germline J gene. The chain links TRBV2 to TRBJ1-5, with 7 bases fitting TRBD1. Germline V gene sequence: CDR1 SNHLY, CDR2 FYNNEI. The ends lost 4 bases at V and 3 bases at J; junction bases unmatched: 3. This CDR3 comprises 14 residues. Incomplete CDR3 DNA: TGTGCCAGCAGTGGGACAGGACCCAATCAGCCC. Translated, it gives CASSGTGPNQP. The CDR3 as a whole reads CASSGTGPNQPQHF.

In the case of this clone: The CDR3 extends 3 residues past the end of the read, so its final part is completed from the germline J gene. V usage is TRBV30 and J usage is TRBJ2-6; D is unclear. Between the trimmed V and J ends, which lost 2 bases and 1 base, there was a span of 6 bases. Germline V gives CDR1 GTSNPN, CDR2 SVGIG (reference sequence). This CDR3 spans 14 amino acids. The sequenced part of the CDR3 DNA is TGTGCCTGGAGTACGGGTTCTGGGGCCAACGTC. As protein: CAWSTGSGANV. The complete CDR3 sequence is CAWSTGSGANVLTF.

This clone was counted ten times or more. Sequencing ends 3 residues short of the CDR3 end; the germline J gene provides the rest. The chain couples TRBV7-3 to TRBJ1-1, with D tentatively TRBD1 (6 bases). This CDR3 is built from 14 residues. V was clipped by 2 bases and J by 5 bases, with 12 bases between them. Per the germline V gene, CDR1 is SGHTA and CDR2 is FQGTGA. This chain's CDR3 is CASSLLGADTEAFF. The sequenced CDR3 bases are TGTGCCAGCAGCTTATTGGGGGCGGATACTGAA.

This clone was counted many times. The CDR3 end is not reached by the read, which stops 3 residues before it; the germline J gene fills it in. This rearrangement joins TRBV30 to TRBJ1-5, with D possibly TRBD1 on 5 matching bases. V dropped 3 bases and J dropped 0 bases, with 6 bases sitting between them. The CDR3 spans 13 residues. The V gene's germline CDR1 is GTSNPN and CDR2 SVGIG (reference sequence). CDR3 sequence: CAWRQDSNQPQHF. The CDR3 DNA, read in part, is TGTGCCTGGAGACAGGATAGCAATCAGCCC.

This clone was seen ten or more times. Read coverage stops 3 residues before the CDR3 terminus; the germline J gene supplies the remainder. The V and J genes are TRBV13 and TRBJ1-6; the D gene is possibly TRBD1 (5 bases). The germline gives CDR1 PRHDT, CDR2 FYEKMQ (reference sequence). The CDR3 consists of 13 residues. Trimming stripped 5 bases from V and 9 bases from J, with 11 bases between. The covered CDR3 bases are TGTGCCAGCAGCCCCCACGGGGGTTCACCC. This codes for CASSPHGGSP. The entire CDR3 is CASSPHGGSPLHF.

This clone was observed a few times. The read ends 3 residues early relative to the CDR3; the germline J gene fills the gap. The same CDR3 is also encoded by other DNA sequences in this sample. The rearrangement joins TRBV30 to TRBJ1-2, with 7 positions matching TRBD1. Per the germline V gene, CDR1 is GTSNPN and CDR2 is SVGIG (reference sequence). V shed 2 bases and J 5 bases; nucleotides not matched to a gene: 11. The CDR3 extends over 15 amino acids. Partial CDR3 DNA: TGTGCCTGGAGTCCAAGGTGGGGACAGCCGTATGGC. As protein: CAWSPRWGQPYG. The full CDR3 is CAWSPRWGQPYGYTF.

This clone was found many times. The read ends 3 residues before the CDR3 terminus; that terminus is restored from the germline J gene. The V and J genes are TRBV20-1 and TRBJ2-2; D is possibly TRBD2 (5 bases). V gave up 2 bases and J gave up 5 bases, with 15 bases separating them. The CDR3 covers 15 residues. CDR1 is DFQATT and CDR2 is SNEGSKA in the germline V gene (reference sequence). Incomplete CDR3 DNA: TGCAGTGCTAGAAGCCCAGCGGTGGGGACCGGGGAG. Translating gives CSARSPAVGTGE. The whole CDR3 reads CSARSPAVGTGELFF.

This clone was detected many times. The CDR3 end lies 3 residues beyond the end of the read and is filled in from the germline J gene. The genes are TRBV18 and TRBJ1-5; no firm D call. Germline V CDR1 and CDR2: KGHSH, LQKENI. The CDR3 extends over 14 amino acids. V lost 2 bases, J lost 2 bases, and 7 bases lay in between. The sequenced part of the CDR3 DNA is TGTGCCAGCTCACCAGGCCAGGGCAATCAGCCC. Translated: CASSPGQGNQP. The whole CDR3 protein reads CASSPGQGNQPQHF.